This T cell receptor beta chain was captured by sequencing in a study of cytomegalovirus exposure and HLA in healthy donors. With regard to this clone: Antigen unknown. A read error may account for a junction end that differs from germline.

Points from the study as a whole: Accurate HLA-A and HLA-B prediction from TCR beta sequences was reported for most subjects. The study put around 180 TCR beta chains on its list as cytomegalovirus-associated.

In the PCR, 60 Vbeta and 13 Jbeta primers were used. The protocol was immunoSEQ multiplex PCR, while the TCRdb copy is restricted to in-frame clones and leaves out a portion. The data show around 180,000 clones, with approximately 79% seen just once and 0.69% held by the top ten. This clonotype originated in a woman between 40 and 50 years old in good health and CMV-seronegative. The sequenced material came from PBMCs.

The CDR3 spells CASSLIPGQSLSF. For the CDR3, the DNA is TGTGCCAGCAGCCTTATTCCGGGACAGAGTTTATCCTTC. The chain joins TRBV6-1 to TRBJ1-2; 7 bases match TRBD1. The CDR3 is 13 amino acids. Germline V gives CDR1 MNHNS, CDR2 SASEGT.